The clone carrying this T cell receptor (beta chain) was detected ten times or more. Each CDR3 protein is one row after TCRdb ran MiXCR on the reads. The table lists under 300,000 distinct CDR3 sequences, more than 25% of them singletons. The data stem from a study of kidney transplant recipient with SARS-CoV-2 infection. The clonotype originates from a male patient younger than 45 who had COVID-19 and was a kidney transplant recipient. The T cells may come from the graft donor. Sequenced here: a blood sample, sampled at baseline and on day 111 from a kidney transplant recipient.

The CDR3: CASKEGGSREQYF. CDR3 DNA sequence: TGTGCCAGCAAAGAGGGAGGAAGTCGGGAGCAGTACTTC. The rearrangement uses TRBV6-6 and TRBJ2-7; D possibly corresponds to TRBD2 (6 bases). This CDR3 is 13 amino acids long. Germline V gives CDR1 MNHNY, CDR2 SVGAGI (reference sequence). V was clipped by 7 bases and J by 7 bases, with 17 bases between them.